What follows describes a single TCR beta chain. The data originate from a study of blood T cell repertoires in COVID-19. The assay was immunoSEQ multiplex PCR, and TCRdb's table has in-frame clones only and misses some. The sample carries under 200,000 clones, over 75% recorded once. This CDR3 is 14 amino acids long. Germline V lookup: CDR1 MDHEN, CDR2 SYDVKM. V lost 3 bases, J lost 2 bases, and 11 bases lay in between. The J gene is TRBJ2-7, the V gene TRBV28; TRBD2 is a possible D gene (5 bases). This sequence originates from a young woman who had recovered from COVID-19. Material for sequencing was PBMCs or T cells enriched from blood (not recorded which). CDR3 nucleotide sequence: TGTGCCAGCAGTTTGCGGCCGGGAACCTACGAGCAGTACTTC. Translated: CASSLRPGTYEQYF.